These 26 T cell receptor beta chains were all obtained from the same sample, sequenced in a study of blood T cell repertoires in COVID-19. TCRdb's table, derived via immunoSEQ multiplex PCR, lists solely in-frame clones and lacks some. The sample has tens of thousands of clones, roughly 84% seen once. The sequencing input was peripheral blood. The receptors were gathered from a woman aged 50 to 60 with acute or convalescent COVID-19.

The gene calls are TRBV6-5 and TRBJ1-2; 8 bases match TRBD1. CDR1 and CDR2 from the germline V gene are MNHEY and SVGAGI. V lost 6 bases, J lost 6 bases, and 6 bases stayed unmatched. CDR3 size: 13 residues. CDR3 region: CASSTYRGDGYTF. The CDR3 DNA follows: TGTGCCAGCAGCACGTACAGGGGGGATGGCTACACCTTC.

V and J are TRBV25-1 and TRBJ2-2, with TRBD1 identical over 12 bases. The CDR3 spans 16 residues. V was clipped by 7 bases and J by 6 bases; unmatched bases: 9. CDR1 MGHDK and CDR2 SYGVNS come from the germline V gene. The CDR3 DNA follows: TGTGCCAGCACTCAATCCGGGACAGGGGGCGCCGGGGAGCTGTTTTTT. Its translation is CASTQSGTGGAGELFF.

This clone was seen a handful of times. The chain has TRBV30 and TRBJ2-2; 10 nucleotides agree with TRBD2. The CDR3 is 16 residues long. CDR1 GTSNPN and CDR2 SVGIG come from the germline V gene (reference sequence). Trimming cost V 1 base and J 6 bases; bases outside gene matches: 8. The DNA of the CDR3 is TGTGCCTGGAGTGGGCTAGCGGGAGTAGGGGCCGGGGAGCTGTTTTTT. It translates to CAWSGLAGVGAGELFF. The variable domain in full, with the rest retrieved from reference TRBV30 and TRBJ2-2, is SQTIHQWPATLVQPVGSPLSLECTVEGTSNPNLYWYRQAAGRGLQLLFYSVGIGQISSEVPQNLSASRPQDRQFILSSKKLLLSDSGFYLCAWSGLAGVGAGELFFGEGSRLTVL.

V and J are TRBV5-1 and TRBJ2-6, with TRBD1 matching over 7 bases. The CDR3 extends over 18 amino acids. Germline V gene lookup returns CDR1 SGHRS and CDR2 YFSETQ. The V and J ends lost 2 bases and 1 base, in that order; junction bases with no gene match: 9. CDR3 protein: CASSFGDRVESGANVLTF. CDR3 nucleotide sequence: TGCGCCAGCAGCTTCGGAGACAGGGTCGAATCTGGGGCCAACGTCCTGACTTTC. The full variable domain, completed using reference TRBV5-1 and TRBJ2-6, is KAGVTQTPRYLIKTRGQQVTLSCSPISGHRSVSWYQQTPGQGLQFLFEYFSETQRNKGNFPGRFSGRQFSNSRSEMNVSTLELGDSALYLCASSFGDRVESGANVLTFGAGSRLTVL.

The chain has TRBV5-4 and TRBJ2-7, with 9 bases lining up with TRBD2. Germline V CDR1 and CDR2: SGHNT, YYREEE (reference sequence). With 5 bases clipped from V and 0 bases from J, the junction kept 6 bases outside the gene matches. The CDR3 sequence is 15 residues long. This CDR3 is CASRPFSGGSYEQYF. CDR3 DNA sequence: TGTGCCAGCAGGCCGTTTAGCGGGGGCTCCTACGAGCAGTACTTC.

The chain uses TRBV11-2 and TRBJ2-3; 10 nucleotides agree with TRBD1. Germline CDR1 is SGHAT and CDR2 is FQNNGV. The CDR3 runs to 16 residues. Trimming took 2 bases from V and 2 from J; bases not matched to a gene: 4. The CDR3 DNA reads as TGTGCCAGCAGCTTAAAGACAGGGGGCGCCACAGATACGCAGTATTTT. Its protein is CASSLKTGGATDTQYF.

The chain recombines TRBV18 with TRBJ2-7, with D possibly being TRBD1 (5 bases). The CDR3 runs to 13 residues. The V end was cut by 3 bases, the J end by 1 base, with 7 bases between. Germline V gene lookup returns CDR1 KGHSH and CDR2 LQKENI. This CDR3 reads CASSPQGSYEQYF. The CDR3 DNA follows: TGTGCCAGCTCACCGCAGGGTTCCTACGAGCAGTACTTC.

The J gene is TRBJ2-7, the V gene TRBV28, with unresolved D. The germline CDR1 and CDR2 sequences are MDHEN and SYDVKM. The CDR3 has 14 residues. Trimming pared 8 bases from V and 2 bases from J, leaving 16 bases between. The CDR3 DNA sequence: TGTGCCAGCTCGCGGTCCCCCAGCCCCTACGAGCAGTACTTC. Its protein product is CASSRSPSPYEQYF. Variable domain in full (rest from reference TRBV28 and TRBJ2-7): DVKVTQSSRYLVKRTGEKVFLECVQDMDHENMFWYRQDPGLGLRLIYFSYDVKMKEKGDIPEGYSVSREKKERFSLILESASTNQTSMYLCASSRSPSPYEQYFGPGTRLTVT.

DNA of the CDR3: TGTGCCAGCAGTACCACGGGACAGGGGGCCTGGTCGGGCTATGGCTACACCTTC. It translates to CASSTTGQGAWSGYGYTF. V gene TRBV27 combines with J gene TRBJ1-2; 12 bases are shared with TRBD1. The CDR3 spans 18 residues. Germline CDR1 reads MNHEY; CDR2 reads SMNVEV (reference sequence). V gave up 5 bases and J gave up 4 bases; unmatched junction bases: 14.

The table lists this clone with a few counts. The gene calls are TRBV5-4 and TRBJ2-5; TRBD1 aligns across 7 bases. V trimming: 3 bases; J trimming: 1 base; junction bases outside the gene matches: 3. The V gene's germline CDR1 is SGHNT and CDR2 YYREEE (reference sequence). This CDR3 is built from 14 residues. For the CDR3, the DNA is TGTGCCAGCAGCTACACAGGGGTCCAAGAGACCCAGTACTTC. Residues: CASSYTGVQETQYF.

The V gene is TRBV10-2, the J gene TRBJ2-7; 7 bases line up with TRBD1. V shed 3 bases and J 1 base; nucleotides not matched to a gene: 9. Germline assignment: CDR1 WSHSY and CDR2 SAAADI. CDR3 length equals 16 residues. For the CDR3, the DNA is TGCGCCAGCAGTGATCCGGGACAGTTAGGGTCCTACGAGCAGTACTTC. It is translated as CASSDPGQLGSYEQYF.

This clone came up a few times. This chain joins TRBV29-1 and TRBJ2-5; D possibly corresponds to TRBD2 (6 bases). Germline CDR1 is SQVTM and CDR2 is ANQGSEA. The V end was cut by 4 bases, the J end by 1 base, with 13 bases between. The CDR3 runs 14 residues. In DNA, the CDR3 is TGCAGCGTTGTCGGGGGAAACGTCCAAGAGACCCAGTACTTC. Its protein is CSVVGGNVQETQYF.

The gene calls are TRBV11-2 and TRBJ1-3; D is unresolved. The V gene's germline CDR1 is SGHAT and CDR2 FQNNGV. V lost 10 bases, J lost 3 bases, and 7 bases lay in between. This CDR3 is built from 11 residues. CDR3 sequence: CAIRLGNTIYF. For the CDR3, the DNA is TGTGCCATTCGACTTGGAAACACCATATATTTT.

In DNA, the CDR3 is TGCGCCAGCAGCTCTACAGGGGCTGATGGCTACACCTTC. This sequence encodes CASSSTGADGYTF. The chain links TRBV5-1 to TRBJ1-2, with 7 bases identical to TRBD1. The CDR3 is 13 residues long. The germline gives CDR1 SGHRS, CDR2 YFSETQ. Trimming took 3 bases from V and 6 from J; bases not matched to a gene: 5.

This clone was observed a few times. The rearrangement joins TRBV6-2 or TRBV6-3 to TRBJ2-1; 7 bases line up with TRBD2. The ends lost 6 bases at V and 3 bases at J; junction bases unmatched: 8. The CDR3 runs to 15 residues. Per the germline V gene, CDR1 is MNHEY and CDR2 is SVGEGT. CDR3 nucleotides: TGTGCCAGCAGCCCCGGTGGGGGGGACTACAATGAGCAGTTCTTC. It yields the protein CASSPGGGDYNEQFF.

This sequence joins TRBV3-1 (or the pseudogene TRBV3-2) and TRBJ2-7; 9 bases are shared with TRBD2. Trimming removed 5 bases from V and 4 bases from J; junction bases left unmatched: 9. CDR3 length: 15 residues. In germline, CDR1 is LGHDT, CDR2 YNNKEL (reference sequence). DNA for the CDR3: TGTGCCAGCAGCTCGGGCCCTAGCGGGGATTACGAGCAGTACTTC. Translated, it gives CASSSGPSGDYEQYF.

This chain joins TRBV7-8 and TRBJ1-1; maybe TRBD1 (6 bases). CDR1 and CDR2 (germline): SGHVS, FQNEAQ. CDR3 length: 15 amino acids. V gave up 5 bases and J gave up 5 bases, with 18 bases separating them. In DNA form, the CDR3 reads TGTGCCAGCAGCCCCCTTAGGGGGGGCGGTACTGAAGCTTTCTTT. It codes for CASSPLRGGGTEAFF. Full variable domain (missing parts from reference TRBV7-8 and TRBJ1-1): GAGVSQSPRYKVAKRGQDVALRCDPISGHVSLFWYQQALGQGPEFLTYFQNEAQLDKSGLPSDRFFAERPEGSVSTLKIQRTQQEDSAVYLCASSPLRGGGTEAFFGQGTRLTVV.

V usage is TRBV4-2 and J usage is TRBJ1-5, with unresolved D. The CDR3 runs to 13 residues. In germline, CDR1 is LGHNA, CDR2 YNFKEQ. Trimming removed 5 bases from V and 6 bases from J, with 11 bases in between. As DNA, the CDR3 is TGTGCCAGCAGCACTAGCGGATTTCAGCCCCAGCATTTT. This encodes CASSTSGFQPQHF.

This sequence joins TRBV5-1 and TRBJ1-1; TRBD1 matches 7 bases. CDR3 length: 13 residues. Germline V CDR1 and CDR2: SGHRS, YFSETQ. After removal of 3 bases from V and 4 bases from J, the junction contained 3 bases not matched to a gene. Here the CDR3 DNA reads TGCGCCAGCAGCTCACAGGGGATCACTGAAGCTTTCTTT. Encoded protein: CASSSQGITEAFF.

V is TRBV11-1 and J is TRBJ2-1, with 7 bases fitting TRBD2. This CDR3 is 15 amino acids long. Germline-derived CDR1 and CDR2 are SGHAT and FQDESV (reference sequence). With 6 bases clipped from V and 1 base from J, the junction kept 6 bases outside the gene matches. The CDR3 DNA sequence: TGTGCCAGCAGTCCAAGCGGGATGTCCTACAATGAGCAGTTCTTC. It codes for CASSPSGMSYNEQFF.

The genes are TRBV9 and TRBJ2-1; TRBD2 matches 7 bases. The CDR3 sequence is 16 residues long. CDR1 and CDR2 (germline): SGDLS, YYNGEE. Trimming took 0 bases from V and 3 from J; bases not matched to a gene: 6. The CDR3 nucleotides read TGTGCCAGCAGCGTAGAACCTAGCGGACTCTACAATGAGCAGTTCTTC. This translates into CASSVEPSGLYNEQFF.

The chain combines TRBV7-6 with TRBJ1-4; weak D call: TRBD1 (5 bases). The CDR3 consists of 16 residues. CDR1 and CDR2 (germline): SGHVS, FNYEAQ. Between the trimmed V and J ends, which lost 0 bases and 7 bases, there was a span of 15 bases. CDR3 loop: CASSLAPGGIGEKLFF. Here the CDR3 DNA reads TGTGCCAGCAGCTTAGCGCCCGGGGGGATAGGTGAAAAACTGTTTTTT.

The CDR3 nucleotides read TGTGCCAGCTCGACTAGCGTGAACACCGGGGAGCTGTTTTTT. It codes for CASSTSVNTGELFF. The chain joins TRBV18 to TRBJ2-2, with TRBD2 matching over 8 bases. Unmatched junction bases numbered 1, after V lost 6 bases and J lost 1 base. The V gene's germline CDR1 is KGHSH and CDR2 LQKENI. This CDR3 is 14 amino acids long.

V is TRBV2 and J is TRBJ2-1, with a tentative D call TRBD2 (5 bases). Germline assignment: CDR1 SNHLY and CDR2 FYNNEI. The CDR3 length is 12 residues. The CDR3 nucleotides are TGTGTCAGGAGGAGCTCCTACAATGAGCAGTTCTTC. Translation: CVRRSSYNEQFF. Complete variable domain (other parts from reference TRBV2 and TRBJ2-1): EPEVTQTPSHQVTQMGQEVILRCVPISNHLYFYWYRQILGQKVEFLVSFYNNEISEKSEIFDDQFSVERPDGSNFTLKIRSTKLEDSAMYFCVRRSSYNEQFFGPGTRLTVL.

J is TRBJ2-2 and V is TRBV29-1; 7 bases agree with TRBD1. CDR1 is SQVTM, CDR2 ANQGSEA, per germline. J lost 8 bases, V lost 6 bases, and 6 bases had no gene match. The CDR3 contains 12 residues. The CDR3: CSVRQGGGELFF. The CDR3 nucleotides are TGCAGCGTCAGACAGGGCGGAGGGGAGCTGTTTTTT.

The rearrangement joins TRBV19 to TRBJ2-7; 14 nucleotides agree with TRBD2. The CDR3 runs to 18 residues. The V segment lost 5 bases and the J segment 2 bases; nucleotides outside the gene matches: 11. Looked up from germline, CDR1 is LNHDA and CDR2 is SQIVND (reference sequence). The CDR3 nucleotides read TGTGCCAGTAGTCTGACTAGCGGGAGGGCCCCAGGAGCCTACGAGCAGTACTTC. Translated: CASSLTSGRAPGAYEQYF.